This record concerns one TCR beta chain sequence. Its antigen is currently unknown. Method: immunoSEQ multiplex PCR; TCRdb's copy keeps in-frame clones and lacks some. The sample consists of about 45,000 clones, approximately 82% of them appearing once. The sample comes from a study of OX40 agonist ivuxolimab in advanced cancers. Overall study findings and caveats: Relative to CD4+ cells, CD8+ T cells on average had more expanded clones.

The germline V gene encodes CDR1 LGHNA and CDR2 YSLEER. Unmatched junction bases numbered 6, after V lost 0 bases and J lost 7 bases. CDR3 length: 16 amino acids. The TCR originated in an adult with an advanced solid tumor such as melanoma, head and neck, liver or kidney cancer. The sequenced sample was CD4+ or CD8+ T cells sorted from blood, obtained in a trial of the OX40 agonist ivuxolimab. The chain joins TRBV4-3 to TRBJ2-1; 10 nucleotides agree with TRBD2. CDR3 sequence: CASSQDIGLADNEQFF. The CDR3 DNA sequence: TGCGCCAGCAGCCAAGATATAGGACTAGCGGATAATGAGCAGTTCTTC.